Shown below are 26 T cell receptor beta chains from a single sample sequenced in a study of blood T cell repertoires in COVID-19. The repertoire was sequenced with immunoSEQ multiplex PCR; TCRdb's copy has only in-frame clones and lacks some. The profile shows more than 90,000 clones, roughly nine tenths of them singletons. Sequencing was performed on peripheral blood. All receptors come from a man in his fifties with acute or convalescent COVID-19.

J is TRBJ2-1 and V is TRBV2; D is possibly TRBD1 (5 bases). This CDR3 has 15 amino acids. The germline V gene has CDR1 SNHLY and CDR2 FYNNEI. V lost 0 bases to trimming and J lost 9 bases, with 15 bases between them. CDR3 nucleotides: TGTGCCAGCAGTGAAGCTAACGAAGGGGTTCTTGAGCAGTTCTTC. Protein sequence: CASSEANEGVLEQFF.

The chain joins TRBV11-2 to TRBJ1-6, with a possible D match to TRBD1 (6 bases). V lost 5 bases and J lost 4, with 15 bases in between. Germline CDR1 reads SGHAT; CDR2 reads FQNNGV. The CDR3 length is 16 residues. The CDR3 DNA is TGTGCCAGCAGCGGGGGTGGGACACTTTATAATTCACCCCTCCACTTT. This encodes CASSGGGTLYNSPLHF.

The rearrangement links TRBV12-3 or TRBV12-4 to TRBJ2-7; D possibly corresponds to TRBD1 (5 bases). V shed 4 bases and J shed 2 bases, with 9 bases lying between them. CDR3 size: 13 residues. The CDR3 sequence is CASSSDRAYEQYF. As DNA, the CDR3 is TGTGCCAGCAGTTCCGACAGAGCCTACGAGCAGTACTTC.

The CDR3 DNA is TGTGCCAGCAGCCCACGCCCAGGGCACTATGGCTACACCTTC. Encoded protein: CASSPRPGHYGYTF. The chain has TRBV9 and TRBJ1-2; a weak D match, TRBD1 (5 bases). The germline V gene has CDR1 SGDLS and CDR2 YYNGEE. Trimming removed 4 bases from V and 3 bases from J, with 13 bases in between. This CDR3 has 14 residues.

A single count supports this clone. V and J are TRBV5-4 and TRBJ1-3; 7 bases line up with TRBD1. Germline V gives CDR1 SGHNT, CDR2 YYREEE (reference sequence). V trimming: 3 bases; J trimming: 3 bases; junction bases outside the gene matches: 6. CDR3 length: 15 residues. DNA of the CDR3: TGTGCCAGCAGCTGGGGTGACAGGGATGGAAACACCATATATTTT. Protein: CASSWGDRDGNTIYF.

Of note for this clone: This same CDR3 is encoded by further DNA sequences in the sample. The chain links TRBV5-1 to TRBJ2-2, with D possibly TRBD2 on 7 matching bases. Germline assignment: CDR1 SGHRS and CDR2 YFSETQ. The CDR3 covers 16 residues. Trimming shortened V by 0 bases and J by 2 bases, and 11 bases separated the two germline ends. The CDR3: CASSLVGGPNTGELFF. Here the CDR3 DNA reads TGCGCCAGCAGCTTGGTCGGGGGGCCAAACACCGGGGAGCTGTTTTTT.

The CDR3 reads CASTDRKDTEAFF. The CDR3, as DNA: TGCGCCAGCACAGACAGGAAGGACACTGAAGCTTTCTTT. The rearrangement uses TRBV10-2 and TRBJ1-1, with a possible D match to TRBD1 (6 bases). V gave up 7 bases and J gave up 3 bases, with 12 bases separating them. The CDR3 consists of 13 residues. From germline, CDR1 is WSHSY and CDR2 SAAADI.

The chain couples TRBV25-1 to TRBJ1-4; 7 nucleotides match TRBD1. Per germline, CDR1 MGHDK and CDR2 SYGVNS. The CDR3 has 16 residues. After removal of 3 bases from V and 8 bases from J, the junction contained 12 bases not matched to a gene. The CDR3 reads CASSEDQTGRREKLFF. The CDR3 region has the DNA TGTGCCAGCAGTGAGGACCAGACAGGGCGTCGAGAAAAACTGTTTTTT.

This chain joins TRBV28 and TRBJ1-5, with 10 bases lining up with TRBD1. Germline CDR1 is MDHEN and CDR2 is SYDVKM. Unmatched junction bases numbered 19, after V lost 10 bases and J lost 7 bases. This CDR3 contains 17 residues. In nucleotides, the CDR3 is TGTGCCACCGAGCCCGGGACAGGGGCCCTTTTTGGGCAGCCCCAGCATTTT. Amino acids: CATEPGTGALFGQPQHF.

The J gene is TRBJ1-1, the V gene TRBV9, with D tentatively TRBD1 (6 bases). Germline lookup yields CDR1 SGDLS and CDR2 YYNGEE. Between the trimmed V and J ends, which lost 3 bases and 1 base, there was a span of 13 bases. This CDR3 has 15 amino acids. CDR3 amino acids: CASSATPGQNTEAFF. CDR3 DNA sequence: TGTGCCAGCAGCGCAACCCCGGGACAGAACACTGAAGCTTTCTTT.

The chain employs TRBV6-5 and TRBJ1-3; 7 positions match TRBD1. Germline lookup yields CDR1 MNHEY and CDR2 SVGAGI. J lost 0 bases, V lost 6 bases, and 5 bases had no gene match. This CDR3 has 15 amino acids. The CDR3 reads CASREDRYSGNTIYF. CDR3 nucleotide sequence: TGTGCCAGCAGGGAGGACAGGTACTCTGGAAACACCATATATTTT.

V gene TRBV7-9 combines with J gene TRBJ2-2; D uncertain. V was clipped by 8 bases and J by 1 base, with 8 bases between them. Germline lookup yields CDR1 SEHNR and CDR2 FQNEAQ (reference sequence). The CDR3 is 13 amino acids. This CDR3 reads CASLTQNTGELFF. DNA of the CDR3: TGTGCCAGCCTCACACAGAACACCGGGGAGCTGTTTTTT.

The chain combines TRBV19 with TRBJ1-5; 8 bases map to TRBD1. The CDR3 has 16 residues. Trimming cost V 6 bases and J 6 bases; bases outside gene matches: 13. From germline, CDR1 is LNHDA and CDR2 SQIVND (reference sequence). Written as DNA, the CDR3 is TGTGCCAGTAGAAGAGGACAGGGAAGTTTTGGTCAGCCCCAGCATTTT. This gives the protein CASRRGQGSFGQPQHF.

This chain joins TRBV2 and TRBJ2-1; TRBD1 matches at 7 bases. Germline CDR1 and CDR2: SNHLY and FYNNEI. The CDR3 has 15 amino acids. V lost 3 bases and J lost 3; bases outside the gene matches: 5. CDR3 in amino acids: CASSEPDRIYNEQFF. As DNA, the CDR3 is TGTGCCAGCAGTGAGCCGGACAGGATCTACAATGAGCAGTTCTTC. Together with reference TRBV2 and TRBJ2-1, the CDR3 gives the full variable domain: EPEVTQTPSHQVTQMGQEVILRCVPISNHLYFYWYRQILGQKVEFLVSFYNNEISEKSEIFDDQFSVERPDGSNFTLKIRSTKLEDSAMYFCASSEPDRIYNEQFFGPGTRLTVL.

The V gene is TRBV4-3, the J gene TRBJ2-1; 7 bases are a match to TRBD2. Germline V lookup: CDR1 LGHNA, CDR2 YSLEER. Unmatched junction bases numbered 8, after V lost 0 bases and J lost 6 bases. The CDR3 runs to 16 residues. DNA for the CDR3: TGCGCCAGCAGCCAAGACGCGTTAGCGGGTCCCAATGAGCAGTTCTTC. It is translated as CASSQDALAGPNEQFF.

The gene calls are TRBV28 and TRBJ1-6, with a tentative D call TRBD1 (5 bases). Germline V gene data show CDR1 as MDHEN and CDR2 as SYDVKM. V was cut by 5 bases and J by 9 bases, with 14 bases left in between. The CDR3 consists of 14 residues. Here the CDR3 DNA reads TGTGCCAGCAGTCCCGGGGGTCCCATTTCACCCCTCCACTTT. Amino acid sequence: CASSPGGPISPLHF.

The rearrangement uses TRBV18 and TRBJ1-2; 8 positions agree with TRBD1. Germline V gene data show CDR1 as KGHSH and CDR2 as LQKENI. The V gene end was trimmed by 4 bases and the J gene end by 3 bases; junction bases not matched to a gene: 7. CDR3 length equals 15 residues. CDR3 in DNA: TGTGCCAGCTCACGCTTACCGGGACAGGACTATGGCTACACCTTC. This encodes CASSRLPGQDYGYTF.

V gene TRBV28 combines with J gene TRBJ1-2; D unclear. Germline V gene sequence: CDR1 MDHEN, CDR2 SYDVKM. The CDR3 is 14 amino acids. Between the trimmed V and J ends, which lost 6 bases and 1 base, there was a span of 12 bases. CDR3 amino acids: CASSTQVINYGYTF. CDR3 DNA: TGTGCCAGCAGCACTCAGGTTATTAACTATGGCTACACCTTC.

This chain links TRBV14 with TRBJ1-2; D remains unclear. The germline gives CDR1 SGHDN, CDR2 FVKESK. Trimming removed 3 bases from V and 1 base from J, with 9 bases in between. CDR3 length: 14 amino acids. CDR3 residues: CASSQLGLNYGYTF. CDR3 coding DNA: TGTGCCAGCAGCCAGCTGGGCCTTAACTATGGCTACACCTTC.

This sequence joins TRBV6-5 and TRBJ1-5, with D unresolved. Trimming removed 6 bases from V and 6 bases from J, with 15 bases in between. This CDR3 is 14 amino acids long. Germline V gene sequence: CDR1 MNHEY, CDR2 SVGAGI. In DNA, the CDR3 is TGTGCCAGCAGGCTGCTCGAAAACAGTCAGCCCCAGCATTTT. This translates into CASRLLENSQPQHF.

The CDR3 loop reads CASSEEDRGRPANTEAFF. CDR3 coding DNA: TGTGCCAGCAGTGAAGAGGACAGGGGGCGGCCGGCGAACACTGAAGCTTTCTTT. The rearrangement uses TRBV2 and TRBJ1-1; 11 bases map to TRBD1. The CDR3 covers 18 residues. The germline CDR1 and CDR2 sequences are SNHLY and FYNNEI. Losses at the gene ends were 1 base for V and 1 base for J; bases not matched to a gene: 8.

This rearrangement joins TRBV7-9 to TRBJ2-7; D might be TRBD1 (6 bases). Trimming cost V 5 bases and J 2 bases, with 13 bases left between them. The V gene's germline CDR1 is SEHNR and CDR2 FQNEAQ (reference sequence). The CDR3 runs 14 residues. The DNA for the CDR3 is TGTGCCAGCAGCCACCGGGACACCCCCTACGAGCAGTACTTC. It translates to CASSHRDTPYEQYF.

The chain employs TRBV5-1 and TRBJ1-1, with D perhaps TRBD1 (5 bases). This CDR3 comprises 15 residues. Trimming took off 4 bases at V and 2 bases at J, with 15 bases between the two ends. Germline V gives CDR1 SGHRS, CDR2 YFSETQ. CDR3 protein: CASSPRTGDNTEAFF. The CDR3, as DNA: TGCGCCAGCAGCCCTAGAACAGGCGACAACACTGAAGCTTTCTTT.

The V gene is TRBV9, the J gene TRBJ2-2, with 10 nucleotides matching TRBD2. The CDR3 totals 17 residues. Trimming cost V 4 bases and J 6 bases; bases outside gene matches: 12. Looked up from germline, CDR1 is SGDLS and CDR2 is YYNGEE. The CDR3 region is CASSPPGLAGVPGELFF. CDR3 nucleotides: TGTGCCAGCAGCCCTCCTGGGCTAGCGGGGGTACCCGGGGAGCTGTTTTTT.

The CDR3 DNA reads TGTGCCAGCACAGGGGCCGCAGATACGCAGTATTTT. Protein product: CASTGAADTQYF. This sequence joins TRBV28 and TRBJ2-3; D is possibly TRBD1 (6 bases). The V gene's germline CDR1 is MDHEN and CDR2 SYDVKM. The CDR3 extends over 12 amino acids. With 7 bases removed from V and 4 bases from J, the gap between germline ends came to 9 bases. Using reference TRBV28 and TRBJ2-3 for the parts outside the CDR3, the full variable domain is DVKVTQSSRYLVKRTGEKVFLECVQDMDHENMFWYRQDPGLGLRLIYFSYDVKMKEKGDIPEGYSVSREKKERFSLILESASTNQTSMYLCASTGAADTQYFGPGTRLTVL.

The chain carries TRBV5-1 and TRBJ1-2; D is possibly TRBD1 (5 bases). With 4 bases removed from V and 2 bases from J, the gap between germline ends came to 9 bases. The CDR3 sequence is 13 residues long. CDR1 and CDR2 from the germline V gene are SGHRS and YFSETQ. As DNA, the CDR3 is TGCGCCAGCAGCCCGGACACCAACTATGGCTACACCTTC. It translates to CASSPDTNYGYTF. The variable domain in full, completed from reference TRBV5-1 and TRBJ1-2, reads KAGVTQTPRYLIKTRGQQVTLSCSPISGHRSVSWYQQTPGQGLQFLFEYFSETQRNKGNFPGRFSGRQFSNSRSEMNVSTLELGDSALYLCASSPDTNYGYTFGSGTRLTVV.